Listed below are T cell receptor beta chains from one sample, sequenced in a study of blood T cells in healthy people across ages. TCRdb used MiXCR to reprocess the 5' RACE reads, holding one entry per CDR3 protein. The repertoire holds more than 650,000 distinct CDR3 sequences, around 25% seen once, with approximately 2.9% in the top ten. This sample was also put to use in a study of T cells of mothers and their children.

The sequencing input was blood. These receptors came from a boy aged 10-17 years in good health. CDR3s include the opening cysteine and the closing phenylalanine or tryptophan. A D gene is named only where the DNA matches it firmly. Clone size appears in some rows only: once, few, many, or a class for an expanded clone.

>TRBJ2-7|TRBD2|NA|TRBV6-6
CASTYGRGAYEQYF
TGTGCCAGCACCTACGGCCGGGGGGCCTACGAGCAGTACTTC
>TRBJ2-1|NA|few|TRBV19
CASSIVRDNEQFF
TGTGCCAGTAGTATAGTAAGGGACAATGAGCAGTTCTTC
>TRBJ1-5|NA|few|TRBV15
CATSRDFGNQPQHF
TGTGCCACCAGCAGAGATTTCGGCAATCAGCCCCAGCATTTT
>TRBJ2-4|TRBD1|NA|TRBV15
CATSGRHGTVLNGKNIQYF
TGTGCCACCAGCGGACGACACGGGACAGTCCTAAACGGGAAAAACATTCAGTACTTC
>TRBJ2-5|TRBD1|NA|TRBV6-5
CASRRQGAVGKTQYF
TGTGCCAGCAGACGACAGGGGGCCGTCGGGAAGACCCAGTACTTC
>TRBJ2-5|NA|NA|TRBV7-9
CASSLTDSKETQYF
TGTGCCAGCAGCTTAACCGACTCGAAAGAGACCCAGTACTTC
>TRBJ2-7|TRBD1|few|TRBV5-1
CASTEGAPSRTYEEQYF
TGCGCCAGCACCGAGGGGGCACCATCCAGGACCTACGAGGAGCAGTACTTC
>TRBJ2-5|TRBD2|few|TRBV5-1
CASSPGLADKETQYF
TGCGCCAGCAGCCCGGGACTAGCGGATAAAGAGACCCAGTACTTC
>TRBJ2-7|TRBD2|NA|TRBV6-5
CASSTGTSISEQYF
TGTGCCAGCAGTACCGGGACTAGCATCTCCGAGCAGTACTTC
>TRBJ1-2|NA|NA|TRBV5-1
CASSLAPEIYGYTF
TGCGCCAGCAGCTTGGCACCGGAAATCTATGGCTACACCTTC
>TRBJ2-7|TRBD2|NA|TRBV6-2/TRBV6-3
CASSFGTSAYEQYF
TGTGCCAGCAGTTTCGGGACTAGCGCCTACGAGCAGTACTTC
>TRBJ1-4|NA|few|TRBV25-1
CASTRWELFF
TGTGCCAGCACTCGGTGGGAACTGTTTTTT
>TRBJ2-7|NA|few|TRBV20-1
CSAPNPGHTYEQYF
TGCAGTGCTCCAAATCCGGGACACACCTACGAGCAGTACTTC
>TRBJ1-5|NA|NA|TRBV12-3/TRBV12-4
CASEGGDRQPQHF
TGTGCCAGCGAGGGCGGGGATCGGCAGCCCCAGCATTTT
>TRBJ1-2|NA|few|TRBV7-9
CASSLATGSGYTF
TGTGCCAGCAGCTTAGCGACAGGTTCTGGCTACACCTTC
>TRBJ2-3|NA|few|TRBV13
CASSPIGLVGTDTQYF
TGTGCCAGCAGCCCAATTGGACTGGTGGGAACAGATACGCAGTATTTT
>TRBJ2-5|TRBD2|few|TRBV29-1
CSAGGLAGAQETQYF
TGCAGCGCCGGGGGCCTAGCGGGGGCCCAAGAGACCCAGTACTTC
>TRBJ2-4|TRBD2|few|TRBV6-2/TRBV6-3
CASSYSRTSGRGDIQYF
TGTGCCAGCAGTTACTCCCGGACTAGCGGGAGGGGTGACATTCAGTACTTC
>TRBJ2-5|NA|few|TRBV5-8
CASSLEGGKETQYF
TGTGCCAGCAGCTTGGAAGGAGGGAAAGAGACCCAGTACTTC
>TRBJ2-5|NA|NA|TRBV20-1
CSARSQAGQGKTQYF
TGCAGTGCTAGGTCTCAAGCGGGGCAGGGGAAGACCCAGTACTTC
>TRBJ2-1|NA|NA|TRBV28
CASTPTSVISEQFF
TGTGCCAGCACCCCGACTAGTGTGATTAGTGAGCAGTTCTTC
>TRBJ2-5|NA|NA|TRBV28
CASKTPGLAETQYF
TGTGCCAGCAAAACCCCAGGGCTAGCAGAGACCCAGTACTTC
>TRBJ2-3|NA|NA|TRBV2
CASSGVRGDTQYF
TGTGCCAGCAGCGGGGTCAGGGGAGATACGCAGTATTTT
>TRBJ2-3|NA|many|TRBV10-1
CASSEGSTDTQYF
TGCGCCAGCAGTGAGGGGAGCACAGATACGCAGTATTTT
>TRBJ2-7|NA|few|TRBV20-1
CSARDPLGGRNEQYF
TGCAGTGCTAGAGACCCCCTCGGGGGGCGGAACGAGCAGTACTTC
>TRBJ2-5|NA|few|TRBV3-1
CASSLLPRGEETQYF
TGTGCCAGCAGCCTCCTCCCGCGCGGGGAAGAGACCCAGTACTTC
>TRBJ1-3|NA|NA|TRBV19
CASTAGVSSGNTIYF
TGTGCCAGTACGGCAGGTGTGAGCTCTGGAAACACCATATATTTT
>TRBJ1-2|TRBD1|NA|TRBV6-5
CAIQKGTGDGYTF
TGTGCCATTCAGAAGGGGACAGGGGACGGCTACACCTTC
>TRBJ2-7|NA|few|TRBV20-1
CSARPHSGTYEQYF
TGCAGTGCTAGACCCCACTCCGGCACCTACGAGCAGTACTTC
>TRBJ2-7|TRBD1|few|TRBV28
CASSFLGQGYSYEQYF
TGTGCCAGCAGTTTCCTCGGACAGGGATACTCCTACGAGCAGTACTTC
>TRBJ1-6|NA|few|TRBV6-5
CASSSGRTNSPLHF
TGTGCCAGCAGTTCCGGAAGGACTAATTCACCCCTCCACTTT
>TRBJ2-3|NA|NA|TRBV12-3/TRBV12-4
CASSLGQVGPDTQYF
TGTGCCAGCAGTTTAGGCCAAGTGGGGCCAGATACGCAGTATTTT
>TRBJ1-2|NA|few|TRBV29-1
CSVEGLSKTGGYTF
TGCAGCGTTGAGGGACTCAGCAAAACGGGTGGCTACACCTTC
>TRBJ2-3|NA|few|TRBV6-6
CASRSPVDTQYF
TGTGCCAGCAGGTCTCCGGTGGATACGCAGTATTTT
>TRBJ2-1|NA|NA|TRBV24-1
CATSDVGDTSYNEQFF
TGTGCCACCAGTGATGTCGGGGACACCAGTTACAATGAGCAGTTCTTC
>TRBJ1-1|NA|NA|TRBV5-1
CASSLGPSSEAFF
TGCGCCAGCAGCTTGGGCCCCTCATCTGAAGCTTTCTTT
>TRBJ2-5|NA|once|TRBV19
CASMGATQYF
TGTGCCAGTATGGGAGCGACCCAGTACTTC
>TRBJ1-2|NA|NA|TRBV12-3/TRBV12-4
CASSESTARGGYTF
TGTGCCAGCAGTGAAAGCACGGCCCGGGGTGGCTACACCTTC
>TRBJ1-2|TRBD1|NA|TRBV29-1
CSVDSRQGRDYGYTF
TGCAGCGTGGACTCACGACAGGGCAGGGACTATGGCTACACCTTC
>TRBJ1-2|NA|few|TRBV27
CASSGGWDYGYTF
TGTGCCAGCAGTGGGGGCTGGGACTATGGCTACACCTTC
>TRBJ2-3|NA|few|TRBV6-6
CASSYSGGVYTDTQYF
TGTGCCAGCAGTTACTCTGGCGGGGTCTACACAGATACGCAGTATTTT
>TRBJ1-2|TRBD1|NA|TRBV12-3/TRBV12-4
CASSRQGVVGGYTF
TGTGCCAGCAGTCGACAGGGCGTAGTAGGCGGCTACACCTTC
>TRBJ1-5|NA|many|TRBV12-3/TRBV12-4
CASRPDGSNQPQHF
TGTGCCAGCAGACCCGACGGTAGCAATCAGCCCCAGCATTTT
>TRBJ2-5|NA|NA|TRBV20-1
CSAGATQETQYF
TGCAGTGCCGGGGCGACCCAAGAGACCCAGTACTTC
>TRBJ1-4|NA|NA|TRBV6-6
CASSTLGEGVAKLFF
TGTGCCAGCAGTACCCTGGGCGAGGGGGTGGCAAAACTGTTTTTT
>TRBJ1-2|NA|few|TRBV28
CASSRQGNGGYTF
TGTGCCAGCAGCCGCCAGGGAAACGGGGGCTACACCTTC